Below are 8 T cell receptor beta chains sequenced from a single sample in a study of long-term antiretroviral therapy in people with HIV. immunoSEQ v3.0 was run at survey level. This table comes from immunoSEQ multiplex PCR, and its TCRdb copy is limited to in-frame clones, with some not included. The data contain about 25,000 clones, 88% of them singletons. The sample was unsorted PBMCs, taken approximately 4.5 years after starting antiretroviral therapy. All receptors come from a man younger than 40 with HIV.

The V call is TRBV25-1, the J call TRBJ2-5; D not resolved. The CDR3 has 15 residues. Germline V gives CDR1 MGHDK, CDR2 SYGVNS. V was clipped by 2 bases and J by 1 base, with 11 bases between them. CDR3 residues: CASSEPSLVQETQYF. The CDR3 DNA reads as TGTGCCAGCAGTGAACCATCTCTGGTCCAAGAGACCCAGTACTTC.

The chain combines TRBV11-2 with TRBJ1-1; TRBD1 is a possible D gene (6 bases). The CDR3 runs 15 residues. Germline loops: CDR1 SGHAT, CDR2 FQNNGV. Trimming pared 7 bases from V and 1 base from J, leaving 16 bases between. The CDR3 sequence: CASNSGGRRNTEAFF. Written as DNA, the CDR3 is TGTGCCAGCAACTCGGGGGGGCGGAGGAACACTGAAGCTTTCTTT.

The genes are TRBV5-6 and TRBJ1-2, with D perhaps TRBD1 (6 bases). This CDR3 comprises 13 residues. The germline V gene encodes CDR1 SGHDT and CDR2 YYEEEE. The V gene lost 4 bases and the J gene lost 5 bases, with 12 bases spanning the gap. CDR3 region: CASSNGQTYGYTF. The CDR3 DNA follows: TGTGCCAGCAGCAATGGACAGACTTATGGCTACACCTTC.

In this sample, this clone turned up once. This CDR3 reads CASSQDPTASSYGYTF. The CDR3 DNA reads as TGCGCCAGCAGCCAAGATCCGACAGCCTCATCCTATGGCTACACCTTC. The rearrangement joins TRBV4-3 to TRBJ1-2, with D possibly matching TRBD1 (5 bases). With 0 bases removed from V and 4 bases from J, the gap between germline ends came to 15 bases. Germline-derived CDR1 and CDR2 are LGHNA and YSLEER. The CDR3 spans 16 residues.

The chain uses TRBV6-5 and TRBJ2-5; perhaps TRBD2 as D (5 bases). CDR3 length: 16 residues. Germline CDR1 reads MNHEY; CDR2 reads SVGAGI. The V end was cut by 0 bases, the J end by 5 bases, with 16 bases between. CDR3 region: CASSYSIRGQGETQYF. The CDR3 region has the DNA TGTGCCAGCAGTTACTCTATCCGCGGGCAAGGGGAGACCCAGTACTTC.

The chain joins TRBV4-1 to TRBJ1-5, with D uncertain. The ends were cut back, 3 bases at V and 2 bases at J, with 8 bases in the middle. The length of the CDR3 is 14 residues. Germline lookup yields CDR1 MGHRA and CDR2 YSYEKL. The CDR3 protein is CASSQSYGNQPQHF. The DNA of the CDR3 is TGCGCCAGCAGCCAGTCCTATGGCAATCAGCCCCAGCATTTT.

This sequence joins TRBV5-1 and TRBJ2-5; D ambiguous. The CDR3 consists of 14 residues. With 0 bases removed from V and 4 bases from J, the gap between germline ends came to 10 bases. Germline CDR1 reads SGHRS; CDR2 reads YFSETQ. The CDR3 is CASSLEAFGETQYF. The CDR3, as DNA: TGCGCCAGCAGCTTGGAGGCCTTCGGAGAGACCCAGTACTTC.

On this clone itself: The junction and the germline gene differ at one end; a read error may be behind it. This chain links TRBV7-7 with TRBJ1-5; D ambiguous. The CDR3 runs to 12 residues. Germline CDR1 reads SSHAT; CDR2 reads FNYEAQ (reference sequence). The chain's CDR3 is CASSFSNQPQHF. DNA of the CDR3: TGTGCTAGCAGTTTCAGTAATCAGCCCCAGCATTTT.